This T cell receptor beta chain was found in a study of identical twins. The V and J ends lost 2 bases and 5 bases respectively, with 10 bases between them. The germline CDR1 and CDR2 sequences are LGHNA and YNFKEQ. The CDR3 sequence is 13 residues long. cDNA molecules carried unique molecular identifiers, and template switching added a universal primer site. TCRdb recomputed calls from the 5' RACE reads with MiXCR, one row per CDR3 protein. This sample has some 590,000 distinct CDR3 sequences; nearly 10% occur once, and the top ten carry 2.5% to 3.5%. With no exceptions, donors were healthy Caucasians. This clonotype was counted at least ten times. These sequences were also reported in another study, on yellow fever vaccine responses in identical twins.

J is TRBJ2-7 and V is TRBV4-2, with D perhaps TRBD2 (5 bases). Sequenced sample: PBMCs. This TCR was sampled from a woman aged 18-35 years in good health. CDR3 loop: CASSQSRGHEQYF. Written as DNA, the CDR3 is TGTGCCAGCAGCCAATCCCGGGGTCACGAGCAGTACTTC.